Listed below are T cell receptor beta chains from one sample, sequenced in a study of CD8 T cells in ankylosing spondylitis. TCRdb recomputed calls from the 5' RACE reads with MiXCR, one row per CDR3 protein. The table shows roughly 670,000 distinct CDR3 sequences, with over 15% occurring only once. The sequencing sample was made of blood, either unsorted or a sorted T cell fraction (not recorded which). The receptors were gathered from a male donor with ankylosing spondylitis. Both conserved end residues are trimmed from each CDR3. The order of the fields is J gene, V gene, D gene, CDR3 protein. D genes are given only for firm matches.

TRBJ1-1 TRBV12-3/TRBV12-4 NA ASTPSGGGRTEAF
TRBJ1-4 TRBV30 TRBD1 AWSAGQGQEKLF
TRBJ1-1 TRBV24-1 NA ATSENTGEAF
TRBJ1-3 TRBV4-1 TRBD1 ASSQDRGGNTIY
TRBJ1-1 TRBV25-1 NA ASSELFTGTEAF
TRBJ1-2 TRBV20-1 TRBD1 SATTGINYGYT
TRBJ2-5 TRBV5-5 NA ASSLGGTYGETQY
TRBJ2-5 TRBV12-3/TRBV12-4 TRBD2 ASSWLAGAQETQY
TRBJ2-3 TRBV12-3/TRBV12-4 NA ASSPRRTITDTQY
TRBJ2-2 TRBV7-2 NA ASRAPSGELF
TRBJ2-7 TRBV7-9 TRBD1 ASSLDPGQDKYYEQY
TRBJ2-1 TRBV9 TRBD2 ASSEGTRSYNEQF
TRBJ1-4 TRBV7-2 NA ASSPGLGLRKLF
TRBJ1-1 TRBV20-1 TRBD1 SARWAGGGTEAF
TRBJ1-4 TRBV12-3/TRBV12-4 TRBD1 ASSLGTGGAKGSEKLF
TRBJ2-7 TRBV20-1 NA SAKGALLEEQY
TRBJ1-2 TRBV25-1 TRBD1 ASSGTGGWGYT
TRBJ2-1 TRBV12-5 NA ASGWGGTYNEQF
TRBJ2-3 TRBV12-3/TRBV12-4 NA ASRYTDTQY
TRBJ2-7 TRBV12-3/TRBV12-4 NA ASSPTRVGRYEQY
TRBJ1-1 TRBV6-1 NA ASLGPTTGPEAF
TRBJ2-7 TRBV7-9 TRBD1 ASSFPGQGLHEQY
TRBJ1-6 TRBV20-1 NA SAREGGFNSPLH
TRBJ2-7 TRBV12-3/TRBV12-4 TRBD1 ASSAGGTPYEQY
TRBJ1-6 TRBV27 NA ASSAQGSSPLH
TRBJ2-1 TRBV4-2 NA ASSQDYRGKGGEQF
TRBJ1-2 TRBV20-1 NA SARDNGVSYGYT
TRBJ1-5 TRBV20-1 NA SATPTVSNQPQH
TRBJ1-2 TRBV5-1 TRBD1 ASSLSGTGANYGYT
TRBJ2-7 TRBV20-1 NA SANVPPSYEQY
TRBJ2-3 TRBV7-6 NA ASSSGRGTDTQY
TRBJ2-4 TRBV4-1 TRBD2 ASSQGVAGGRLKNIQY
TRBJ2-1 TRBV7-8 NA ASSLESVYGEQF
TRBJ2-3 TRBV20-1 NA SAHSEWGTNTDTQY
TRBJ2-1 TRBV5-1 TRBD2 ASSRGLAGEGEQF
TRBJ1-4 TRBV20-1 NA SASGIGDKNEKLF
TRBJ1-2 TRBV20-1 NA SASLGPSGYGYT
TRBJ2-3 TRBV10-3 NA AISAGDSTYTDTQY
TRBJ2-1 TRBV30 TRBD2 AWSTSGSYNEQF
TRBJ1-1 TRBV19 TRBD1 ASRRDRARPEAF
TRBJ2-3 TRBV29-1 NA SVLRGSDTQY
TRBJ2-3 TRBV2 TRBD2 ASTGGGSGISTDTQY